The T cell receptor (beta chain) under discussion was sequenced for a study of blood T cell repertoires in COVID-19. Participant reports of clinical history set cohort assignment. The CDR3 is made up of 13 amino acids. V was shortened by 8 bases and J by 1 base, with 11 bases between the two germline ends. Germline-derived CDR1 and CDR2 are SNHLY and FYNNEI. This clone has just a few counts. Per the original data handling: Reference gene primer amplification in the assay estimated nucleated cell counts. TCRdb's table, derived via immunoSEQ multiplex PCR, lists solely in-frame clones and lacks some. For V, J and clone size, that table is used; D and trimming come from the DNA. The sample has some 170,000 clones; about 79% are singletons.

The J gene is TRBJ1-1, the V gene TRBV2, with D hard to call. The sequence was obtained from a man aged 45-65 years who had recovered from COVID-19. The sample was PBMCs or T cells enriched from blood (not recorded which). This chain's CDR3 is CASEGMKNTEAFF. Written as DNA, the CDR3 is TGTGCCAGCGAGGGTATGAAGAACACTGAAGCTTTCTTT.